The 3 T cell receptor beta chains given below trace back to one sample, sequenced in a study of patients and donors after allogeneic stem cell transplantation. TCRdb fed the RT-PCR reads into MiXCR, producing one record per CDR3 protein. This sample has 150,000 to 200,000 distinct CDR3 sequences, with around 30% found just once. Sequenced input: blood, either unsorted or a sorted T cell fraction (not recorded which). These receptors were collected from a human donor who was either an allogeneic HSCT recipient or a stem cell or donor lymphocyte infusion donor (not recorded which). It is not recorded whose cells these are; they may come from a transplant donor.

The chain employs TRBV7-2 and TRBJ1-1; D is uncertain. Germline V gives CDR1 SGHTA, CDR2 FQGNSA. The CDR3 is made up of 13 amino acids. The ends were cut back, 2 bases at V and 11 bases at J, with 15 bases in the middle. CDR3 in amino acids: CASSLREPDPAFF. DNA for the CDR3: TGTGCCAGCAGCTTACGGGAGCCGGACCCGGCTTTCTTT.

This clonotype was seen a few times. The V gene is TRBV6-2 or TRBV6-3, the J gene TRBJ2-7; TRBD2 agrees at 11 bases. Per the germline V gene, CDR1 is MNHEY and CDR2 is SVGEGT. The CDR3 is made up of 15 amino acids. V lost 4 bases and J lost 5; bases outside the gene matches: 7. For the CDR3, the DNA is TGTGCCAGCAGTTCCCCCCTAGCGGGAGGTGACGAGCAGTACTTC. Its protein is CASSSPLAGGDEQYF.

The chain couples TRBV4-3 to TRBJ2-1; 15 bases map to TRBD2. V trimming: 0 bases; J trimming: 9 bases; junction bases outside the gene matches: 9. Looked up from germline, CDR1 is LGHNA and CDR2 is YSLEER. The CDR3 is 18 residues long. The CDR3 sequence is CASSQDDGLAGGPSEQFF. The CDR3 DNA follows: TGCGCCAGCAGCCAAGATGACGGACTAGCGGGAGGGCCATCTGAGCAGTTCTTC.